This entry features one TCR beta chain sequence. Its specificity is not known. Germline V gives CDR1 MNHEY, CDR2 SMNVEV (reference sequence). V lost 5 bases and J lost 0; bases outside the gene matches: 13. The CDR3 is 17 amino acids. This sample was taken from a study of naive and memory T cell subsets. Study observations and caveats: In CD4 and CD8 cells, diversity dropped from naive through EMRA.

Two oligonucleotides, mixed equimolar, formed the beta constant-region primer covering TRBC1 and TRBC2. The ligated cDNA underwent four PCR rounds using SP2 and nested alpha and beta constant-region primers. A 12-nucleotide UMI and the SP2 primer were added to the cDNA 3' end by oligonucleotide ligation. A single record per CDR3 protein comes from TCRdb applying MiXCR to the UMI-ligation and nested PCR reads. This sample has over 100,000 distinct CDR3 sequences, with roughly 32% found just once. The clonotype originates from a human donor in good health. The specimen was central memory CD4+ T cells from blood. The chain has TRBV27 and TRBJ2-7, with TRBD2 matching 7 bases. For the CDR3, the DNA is TGTGCCAGCAGTCCCCCGATACTAGCGCAAAGCTCCTACGAGCAGTACTTC. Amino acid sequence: CASSPPILAQSSYEQYF.